Each of the 21 T cell receptor beta chains below was sequenced from the same sample in a study of shared clonotypes between healthy human individuals. Libraries were prepared by immunoSEQ multiplex PCR; TCRdb keeps only in-frame clonotypes and omits some of them. This sample has around 500,000 clones, with 60% to 85% found just once. The sequenced sample was PBMCs. The receptors derive from a woman between 40 and 55 years old in good health. Some clones in this sample may be carry-over from other donors' samples.

The V gene is TRBV30, the J gene TRBJ2-3, with 7 nucleotides matching TRBD2. Looked up from germline, CDR1 is GTSNPN and CDR2 is SVGIG (reference sequence). J lost 0 bases, V lost 3 bases, and 3 bases had no gene match. The CDR3 covers 14 residues. In DNA form, the CDR3 reads TGTGCCTGGAGCTCTAGCGGCAGCACAGATACGCAGTATTTT. Amino acid sequence: CAWSSSGSTDTQYF.

The chain links TRBV18 to TRBJ2-7, with 8 bases fitting TRBD1. Germline trimming cut 2 bases from V and 3 bases from J; bases unmatched to any gene: 9. The CDR3 runs 16 residues. Germline V lookup: CDR1 KGHSH, CDR2 LQKENI. The CDR3 sequence is CASSPFPAGGGYEQYF. CDR3 nucleotides: TGTGCCAGCTCACCATTCCCCGCAGGGGGCGGCTACGAGCAGTACTTC.

The chain couples TRBV10-3 to TRBJ1-2; perhaps TRBD1 as D (6 bases). The CDR3 length is 13 residues. Germline V lookup: CDR1 ENHRY, CDR2 SYGVKD. The V end lost 3 bases, the J end lost 5 bases, and 10 bases lay between the germline ends. CDR3 in DNA: TGTGCCATCAGTGATAACAGGGAATATGGCTACACCTTC. As protein: CAISDNREYGYTF.

Of note for this clone: This CDR3 is also generated by other DNA sequences in the sample. The chain is built from TRBV29-1 and TRBJ2-1, with 8 positions matching TRBD2. This CDR3 region has 11 residues. The V gene end was trimmed by 5 bases and the J gene end by 13 bases; junction bases not matched to a gene: 7. The V gene's germline CDR1 is SQVTM and CDR2 ANQGSEA. CDR3: CSVSGGGEQFF. The CDR3 region has the DNA TGCAGCGTTTCCGGGGGGGGTGAACAGTTCTTC.

This clone was seen at least ten times. Other DNA sequences in this sample translate to the same CDR3. The V gene is TRBV6-1, the J gene TRBJ2-1; TRBD2 agrees at 13 bases. The length of the CDR3 is 19 residues. With V trimmed by 0 bases and J by 8 bases, 13 bases remained unmatched. CDR1 and CDR2 (germline): MNHNS, SASEGT. As DNA, the CDR3 is TGTGCCAGCAGTGAAGCCCGGCCTAGGGGACTAGCGGGAAGATATGAGCAGTTCTTC. It translates to CASSEARPRGLAGRYEQFF.

J is TRBJ2-7 and V is TRBV7-7; D ambiguous. CDR1 is SSHAT, CDR2 FNYEAQ, per germline (reference sequence). The CDR3 has 14 residues. The V end was cut by 5 bases, the J end by 6 bases, with 17 bases between. CDR3 nucleotides: TGTGCCAGCAGCCCGGCTTACGCCTCGGGCGAGCAGTACTTC. It codes for CASSPAYASGEQYF. The complete variable domain, with remaining parts taken from reference TRBV7-7 and TRBJ2-7, reads GAGVSQSPRYKVTKRGQDVTLRCDPISSHATLYWYQQALGQGPEFLTYFNYEAQPDKSGLPSDRFSAERPEGSISTLTIQRTEQRDSAMYRCASSPAYASGEQYFGPGTRLTVT.

This clone was detected many times. The chain uses TRBV6-1 and TRBJ2-6; D ambiguous. CDR3 length: 13 amino acids. Germline CDR1 reads MNHNS; CDR2 reads SASEGT. The V and J ends lost 5 bases and 2 bases respectively, with 4 bases between them. The CDR3 nucleotides are TGTGCCAGCAGTCCCCCTGGGGCCAACGTCCTGACTTTC. As protein: CASSPPGANVLTF.

The chain recombines TRBV10-3 with TRBJ1-3, with D hard to call. Germline V gene sequence: CDR1 ENHRY, CDR2 SYGVKD. The CDR3 is made up of 14 amino acids. V lost 2 bases to trimming and J lost 3 bases, with 8 bases between them. This chain's CDR3 is CAISEGRDGNTIYF. DNA for the CDR3: TGTGCCATCAGTGAGGGTAGGGATGGAAACACCATATATTTT.

The CDR3 here is CASSQYRGQPQHF. Written as DNA, the CDR3 is TGTGCCAGCAGCCAATACAGGGGACAGCCCCAGCATTTT. The chain employs TRBV7-3 and TRBJ1-5; TRBD1 matches 7 bases. V lost 5 bases to trimming and J lost 7 bases; unmatched junction nucleotides: 5. Germline V gene data show CDR1 as SGHTA and CDR2 as FQGTGA. This CDR3 region has 13 residues. Combining the CDR3 with reference TRBV7-3 and TRBJ1-5 gives the whole variable domain GAGVSQTPSNKVTEKGKYVELRCDPISGHTALYWYRQSLGQGPEFLIYFQGTGAADDSGLPNDRFFAVRPEGSVSTLKIQRTERGDSAVYLCASSQYRGQPQHFGDGTRLSIL.

Regarding this clone: A far larger clone is only one base removed, so a read error is likely. This chain joins TRBV30 and TRBJ2-1; D is undetermined. CDR1 and CDR2 from the germline V gene are GTSNPN and SVGIG (reference sequence). The CDR3 is made up of 11 amino acids. The V gene lost 8 bases and the J gene lost 7 bases, with 12 bases spanning the gap. The CDR3 nucleotides read TGTGCCAGGACCCTTTGGAATGAGCAGTTCTTC. This gives the protein CARTLWNEQFF.

This clone was counted only a few times. The chain joins TRBV15 to TRBJ2-5, with D perhaps matching TRBD2 (5 bases). V was trimmed by 1 base and J by 5 bases, leaving 14 bases between them. The CDR3 has 15 amino acids. Germline CDR1 LNHNV, CDR2 YYDKDF (reference sequence). The CDR3 nucleotides are TGTGCCACCAGCAGAGTTCACGGTCCGGGGGAGACCCAGTACTTC. It yields the protein CATSRVHGPGETQYF.

Points on this clone: One base separates it from a far larger clone, so it is likely a read error. This chain connects TRBV2 to TRBJ2-7, with D perhaps assigned TRBD1 or TRBD2 (5 bases each). The ends were cut back, 11 bases at V and 6 bases at J, with 23 bases in the middle. The CDR3 runs to 14 residues. Germline V gene data show CDR1 as SNHLY and CDR2 as FYNNEI. CDR3: CAGKSRDASAEQYF. CDR3 bases: TGTGCCGGCAAGTCCCGGGACGCCTCGGCCGAGCAGTACTTC. The full variable domain, rest sourced from reference TRBV2 and TRBJ2-7, is EPEVTQTPSHQVTQMGQEVILRCVPISNHLYFYWYRQILGQKVEFLVSFYNNEISEKSEIFDDQFSVERPDGSNFTLKIRSTKLEDSAMYFCAGKSRDASAEQYFGPGTRLTVT.

The chain employs TRBV10-2 and TRBJ2-1; 7 bases match TRBD2. With 4 bases clipped from V and 13 bases from J, the junction kept 4 bases outside the gene matches. This CDR3 is built from 11 residues. Germline values: CDR1 WSHSY, CDR2 SAAADI. CDR3 nucleotides: TGCGCCAGCAGTGCACTAGCGTCCCAGTTCTTC. It specifies CASSALASQFF.

The J gene is TRBJ2-7, the V gene TRBV19; weak D call: TRBD2 (6 bases). The CDR3 spans 15 residues. The germline gives CDR1 LNHDA, CDR2 SQIVND (reference sequence). V dropped 6 bases and J dropped 0 bases, with 15 bases sitting between them. Here the CDR3 DNA reads TGTGCCAGTAGCTCCCTGGGACTGCGCTCCTACGAGCAGTACTTC. Amino acid sequence: CASSSLGLRSYEQYF.

The DNA for the CDR3 is TGTGCCAGCAACGGGAGGGGGGGCAATCAGCCCCAGCATTTT. Its translation is CASNGRGGNQPQHF. The chain employs TRBV28 and TRBJ1-5, with D perhaps matching TRBD1 (6 bases). The V end was cut by 7 bases, the J end by 2 bases, with 12 bases between. Germline V gene data show CDR1 as MDHEN and CDR2 as SYDVKM. The CDR3 has 14 amino acids.

This clone was seen many times. The chain employs TRBV18 and TRBJ2-2; D is ambiguous. The CDR3 totals 13 residues. V lost 4 bases and J lost 3, with 6 bases in between. Germline CDR1 KGHSH, CDR2 LQKENI. CDR3: CASSRSDTGELFF. In DNA form, the CDR3 reads TGTGCCAGCTCACGCTCCGACACCGGGGAGCTGTTTTTT.

This clone has only a few counts. The chain employs TRBV7-8 and TRBJ1-2; 7 bases fit TRBD1. The CDR3 extends over 16 amino acids. V lost 5 bases, J lost 0 bases, and 9 bases stayed unmatched. The germline V gene encodes CDR1 SGHVS and CDR2 FQNEAQ. Here the CDR3 DNA reads TGTGCCAGCAGCACCAGGACAGGAACAACTAACTATGGCTACACCTTC. It yields the protein CASSTRTGTTNYGYTF.

V gene TRBV5-5 combines with J gene TRBJ2-7, with 8 bases that match TRBD2. There are 15 residues in the CDR3. The germline V gene encodes CDR1 SGHKS and CDR2 YYEKEE (reference sequence). The trim removed 0 bases at V and 0 bases at J, leaving 2 bases unmatched. Written as DNA, the CDR3 is TGTGCCAGCAGCTTGGGACTAGCGCACTCCTACGAGCAGTACTTC. It translates to CASSLGLAHSYEQYF. Full variable domain (remainder filled in from reference TRBV5-5 and TRBJ2-7): DAGVTQSPTHLIKTRGQQVTLRCSPISGHKSVSWYQQVLGQGPQFIFQYYEKEERGRGNFPDRFSARQFPNYSSELNVNALLLGDSALYLCASSLGLAHSYEQYFGPGTRLTVT.

The chain employs TRBV2 and TRBJ2-7; D is unclear. Per the germline V gene, CDR1 is SNHLY and CDR2 is FYNNEI. V was pared by 7 bases and J by 2 bases, with 6 bases between. The CDR3 consists of 11 residues. The CDR3 DNA is TGTGCCAGCATGAGAACCTACGAGCAGTACTTC. Protein sequence: CASMRTYEQYF.

A remark on this clone: In the same sample, other DNA sequences code for this CDR3. The V call is TRBV5-1, the J call TRBJ1-1; D may be TRBD1 (6 bases). CDR1 is SGHRS, CDR2 YFSETQ, per germline. Trimming stripped 4 bases from V and 1 base from J, with 11 bases between. The CDR3 runs to 14 residues. The CDR3 reads CASSLDSQNTEAFF. The CDR3 bases are TGCGCCAGCAGCCTGGACAGCCAGAACACTGAAGCTTTCTTT.

The genes are TRBV19 and TRBJ1-2, with a tentative D call TRBD1 (6 bases). CDR1 and CDR2 (germline): LNHDA, SQIVND (reference sequence). This CDR3 comprises 15 residues. Trimming left V 5 bases short and J 2 bases short, with 15 bases between. The CDR3 DNA follows: TGTGCCAGTAGTTCCACAGGGTCCGGGAACTATGGCTACACCTTC. Residues: CASSSTGSGNYGYTF.